The source of this TCR beta chain is a study of radiation and T cells in renal cell carcinoma. Study-wide results and limits: Baseline intratumoral clonotype presence is unknown without pretreatment biopsies. Top tumor clonotypes rose in blood 2 weeks post-radiation, then contracted.

Stated time point: baseline pretreatment blood. Treatment of the sample: 15 Gy SBRT to primary tumor, nephrectomy 4 weeks later. Radiation-treated patients gave blood at baseline, week 2 and week 4. This renal cell carcinoma was of the clear cell type. To note about this clone: Its matching antigen is unknown.

Data came from immunoSEQ multiplex PCR; TCRdb stores just in-frame clones and leaves some out. The profile shows about 130,000 clones, 70% to 90% of them singletons. The sequence came from a woman between 45 and 65 years old with renal cell carcinoma. Sequenced here: blood, sampled from a patient whose treatment included radiotherapy and nephrectomy.

The CDR3 region is CSVGGQGSPYNEQFF. CDR3 sequence (DNA): TGCAGCGTTGGAGGACAGGGATCTCCCTACAATGAGCAGTTCTTC. The gene calls are TRBV29-1 and TRBJ2-1; 8 nucleotides match TRBD1. This CDR3 has 15 residues. J lost 2 bases, V lost 4 bases, and 7 bases had no gene match. Germline V CDR1 and CDR2: SQVTM, ANQGSEA.